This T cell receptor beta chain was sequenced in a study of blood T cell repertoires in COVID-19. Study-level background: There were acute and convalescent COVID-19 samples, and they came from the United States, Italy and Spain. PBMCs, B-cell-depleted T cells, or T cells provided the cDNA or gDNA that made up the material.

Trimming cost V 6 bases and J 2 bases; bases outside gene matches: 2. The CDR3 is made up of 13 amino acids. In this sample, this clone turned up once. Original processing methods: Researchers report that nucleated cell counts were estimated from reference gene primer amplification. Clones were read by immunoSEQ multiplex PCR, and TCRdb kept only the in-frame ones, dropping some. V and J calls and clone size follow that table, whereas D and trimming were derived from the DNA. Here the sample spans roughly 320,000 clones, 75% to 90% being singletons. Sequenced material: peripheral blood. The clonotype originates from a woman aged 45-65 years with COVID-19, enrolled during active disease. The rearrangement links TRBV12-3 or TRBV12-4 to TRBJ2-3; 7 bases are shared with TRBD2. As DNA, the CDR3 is TGTGCCAGCAGGGGGGGGGACACAGATACGCAGTATTTT. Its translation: CASRGGDTDTQYF.